A selection of T cell receptor beta chains follows, all from one sample in a study of cytomegalovirus exposure and HLA in healthy donors. Sequencing was performed with immunoSEQ multiplex PCR; in TCRdb, only in-frame clones are kept and a portion is missing. Here the sample spans 90,000 to 130,000 clones, almost 96% being singletons. The specimen was PBMCs. These receptors were collected from a woman in her late teens or twenties in good health and CMV-seronegative. The conserved cysteine and the conserved F or W are not part of the CDR3 here. The order of the fields is clone size, V gene, CDR3 length, CDR3 protein. Some rows mark clone size as missing; the rest say once, few, many or name a class of expanded clone.

>NA|TRBV7-3|13
ASSPSGDTGETQY
>NA|TRBV14|11
ASSQSRAYGYT
>NA|TRBV6-5|13
ASSPQGARRYEQY
>NA|TRBV19|13
ASSARDRAADTQY
>once|TRBV29-1|11
SVLRGGAETQY
>NA|TRBV29-1|18
SVEPGGSSGGGVSTDTQY
>NA|TRBV4-1|13
ASSRFLQGAGELF
>NA|TRBV27|13
ASLTNREGAGELF
>NA|TRBV29-1|11
SGSFAGNNEQF
>few|TRBV5-1|13
ASSVDRSSGNTIY
>NA|TRBV6-5|12
ASRQGSTNEKLF
>NA|TRBV7-3|13
ASSFTSGGADTQY
>NA|TRBV28|13
ASSFTGGKNTEAF
>NA|TRBV4-1|16
ASSQAMTSGGAWYEQF
>NA|TRBV15|13
ATSREGTAYNEQF
>NA|TRBV5-1|13
ASSLVTGEYNEQF
>once|TRBV6-5|12
ASKQPGQGNIQY
>NA|TRBV19|13
ASTPVDRSNYGYT
>once|TRBV19|11
ASRLQDSGELF
>NA|TRBV6-6|12
ASSYATGGDEQY
>NA|TRBV6-6|14
ASSYPQVGELYEQY
>NA|TRBV6-1|13
ASSDTSGGADTQY
>NA|TRBV18|13
ASSPGGGLFYEQY
>NA|TRBV15|13
ATSREVTGTDTQY
>NA|TRBV4-3|18
ASSQAVTGLAGSSYNEQF
>NA|TRBV4-1|11
ASSQVKGYEQY
>NA|TRBV14|13
ASSQGLAGSYEQY
>NA|TRBV19|12
ASSIPTGSYGYT
>NA|TRBV10-3|18
AISGFDILAGGLNTGELF
>once|TRBV5-5|12
ASSLDSLQETQY
>NA|TRBV29-1|12
SVRPGLHDGIQY
>NA|TRBV27|13
ASSLGTGGAGELF
>NA|TRBV18|14
ASSNNGAGLNTEAF
>NA|TRBV7-9|14
ASSFGVAGRTDTQY
>NA|TRBV6-5|12
ASSYSTGADGYT
>NA|TRBV30|10
AWKGLNYGYT
>NA|TRBV15|17
ATSRRRTSGGDSEDTQY
>NA|TRBV14|13
ASSQADRGGDGYT
>NA|TRBV29-1|13
SVEVGTGSNEKLF
>NA|TRBV7-2|13
ASSFTRGGNYEQY
>NA|TRBV7-2|12
ASSLDRWTYGYT
>NA|TRBV2|12
ASSQQVVRNEQY
>NA|TRBV7-9|16
ASSLGGTANSYNSPLH
>NA|TRBV5-6|12
ASSWATGQETQY
>NA|TRBV4-1|13
ASSQDPGRNQPQH
>many|TRBV4-1|14
ASSQNRYSYNSPLH
>NA|TRBV19|14
ASKADSRIPAYGYT
>NA|TRBV5-1|12
ASSSGQGNTEAF
>NA|TRBV6-1|12
ASSESPDRGEQY